This paragraph reports one TCR beta chain. This clone's antigen is unknown. No much larger clone is present one base from it, and per-base qualities are unavailable. Participants were included only if at least one PBMC sample before ART initiation and at least two post-ART samples were available. Treatment was received in the United States of America by all participants with HIV. Before DNA extraction, cryopreserved samples containing roughly 0.9-10 million PBMC were thawed and washed. At the time of the earliest PBMC sample, participants with HIV were aged between about 23 and 54 years. PBMC samples from each participant spanned 1-4 timepoints before ART initiation and 2-8 timepoints after ART initiation, with a median of 7 samples. Serial HIV viral load, CD4+ T-cell count, ART history and demographic data were obtained for every participant. Genomic DNA was extracted from unsorted PBMC with a Qiagen kit on a QIAcube, processed in batches of 12 samples.

The immunoSEQ hsTCRB v3.0 assay was used at survey level resolution to sequence the TRB variable region. The target sequencing depth for TRB was about 40,000-55,000 T-cell genomes per sample. Pooled TRB libraries were sequenced on an Illumina MiSeq with a v3 150-cycle kit. The original methods were these. Repertoire analysis ran in R within a reproducible Nextflow workflow covering QC, data transformation and analysis. Custom analyses were implemented in LymphoSeq2, an R package for AIRR-Seq data exploration. A handful of samples that produced fewer than 5000 total TRB sequences were removed, so some 190 HIV repertoires were analyzed. Among the 180 to 200 HIV repertoires that were kept, roughly 59 were collected before ART initiation and roughly 130 were collected after ART initiation. Repertoires were downsampled to 5000 TRB nucleotide sequences, with summary statistics averaged over 100 downsampling iterations. The analysis kept only TRB sequences whose CDR3 regions were at least seven amino acids long. Diversity was measured with a Shannon entropy-derived clonality score and the Gini coefficient. In the repertoire networks, any two of the top 5000 CDR3 amino acid sequences were linked whenever the two sequences differed by an edit distance of one. For TRB CDR3 amino acid sequences, antigen specificity groups and MHC restriction were predicted with GLIPH2. To flag known CMV, EBV, HIV or tissue antigen associations, CDR3 amino acid sequences were matched against VDJdb and McPAS-TCR. Pre-ART, post-ART and control groups were compared with Wilcoxon signed-rank tests and Holm-Bonferroni correction. In TCRdb, the immuneACCESS table is reduced to in-frame sequences with V and J assigned. These tables do not hold every clone; where another copy was compared, an unresolved V gene accounts for under half, and the others remain unexplained. From that table come the V and J calls and clone size; the DNA was used to work out D and trimming. A total of tens of thousands of clones appear in this sample, less than 90% of them only once. 6.2% of the sample is held by the ten biggest clonotypes.

The record originates from a study of long-term antiretroviral therapy in people with HIV (dated by TCRdb to between 2021 and 2024). About the full investigation: Collection of the earliest samples took place about a decade ahead of the 2015 WHO recommendation for immediate ART, at a time when ART was typically delayed until CD4 counts fell. A total of roughly 200 cryopreserved PBMC samples were contributed to the cohort by 30 adults with confirmed HIV infection, with samples collected serially over a mean of approximately six years (range 1-12). No cross-contamination during QIAcube processing was shown when test extractions of a monoclonal T-cell line were performed alongside fewer than 35 polyclonal samples. A retrospective serial study tested whether changes in peripheral blood TRB repertoire composition and diversity were associated with ART initiation and durable HIV suppression. Of the 30 participants with HIV, roughly 10 were female. What the study reported, not specific to this receptor: The samples span the years 2004 to 2017, and the ART regimens used may be less effective than current regimens. Because pre-ART samples had limited cell numbers, profiling was done on unsorted PBMC rather than on sorted CD4+ and CD8+ T cells. Inferences about post-ART repertoire changes were limited because no data were available on ART adherence, viral resistance or therapy changes. Expanded TRB clones identified before ART initiation dominated the repertoire across all time points, though the dominance fluctuated and decreased in many PLHIV after ART. Owing to limited PBMC availability, only the TCR beta chain was sequenced, without alpha chain pairing. Starting ART was linked to a significant rise in TRB diversity, yet even after long-term ART the diversity remained significantly lower than in transplant donor controls. HIV repertoires had narrower CDR3 length ranges than controls, and the network structure suggested an antigen-experienced repertoire that shifted only slightly toward naive after ART.

In the germline V gene, CDR1 corresponds to SGHRS and CDR2 to YFSETQ. V is cut by 1 base and J by 0 bases, and the space between the germline ends is 13 bases. Counted from cysteine to phenylalanine, this CDR3 has 16 amino acids. Left in the record is the CDR3 DNA by itself, 48 bases read in frame from the first base. The sequence joins TRBV5-1 to TRBJ1-2; a tentative D call is TRBD1 (6 bases match). This clonotype was obtained from a young man with HIV. Sample: unsorted PBMCs, taken 1 year after starting antiretroviral therapy. The base sequence is TGCGCCAGCAGCTTGACGACAGGTTCCTCTAACTATGGCTACACCTTC. Its protein reads: CASSLTTGSSNYGYTF. The full variable domain, with segments outside the CDR3 supplied by the reference TRBV5-1 and TRBJ1-2 proteins, appears as KAGVTQTPRYLIKTRGQQVTLSCSPISGHRSVSWYQQTPGQGLQFLFEYFSETQRNKGNFPGRFSGRQFSNSRSEMNVSTLELGDSALYLCASSLTTGSSNYGYTFGSGTRLTVV.